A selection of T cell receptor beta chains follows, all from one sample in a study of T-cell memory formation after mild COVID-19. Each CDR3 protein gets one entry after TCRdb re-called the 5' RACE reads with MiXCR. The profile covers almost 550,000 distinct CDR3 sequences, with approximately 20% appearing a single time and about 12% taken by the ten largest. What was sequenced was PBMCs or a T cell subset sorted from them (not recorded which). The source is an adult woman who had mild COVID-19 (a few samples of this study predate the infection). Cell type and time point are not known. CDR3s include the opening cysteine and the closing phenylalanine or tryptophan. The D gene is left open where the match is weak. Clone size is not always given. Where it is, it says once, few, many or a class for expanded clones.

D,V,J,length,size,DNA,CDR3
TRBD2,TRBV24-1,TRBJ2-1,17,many,TGTGCCACCAGTGACCCGTCGGGGGGGTCATACATCGGTGAGCAGTTCTTC,CATSDPSGGSYIGEQFF
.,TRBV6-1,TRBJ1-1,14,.,TGTGCCAGCAGTGAAGTCCCTGGGAACACTGAAGCTTTCTTT,CASSEVPGNTEAFF
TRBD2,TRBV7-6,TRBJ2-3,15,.,TGTGCCAGCAGCCGAGCGGGACCAGGGAGAAATACGCAGTATTTT,CASSRAGPGRNTQYF
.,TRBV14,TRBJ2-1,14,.,TGTGCCAGCAGCCAAGGCCTGGGGGCTCACGAGCAGTTCTTC,CASSQGLGAHEQFF
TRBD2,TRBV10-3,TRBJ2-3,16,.,TGTGCCATCAGTGTTAGAGCGGGACTAGCGGCAGATACGCAGTATTTT,CAISVRAGLAADTQYF
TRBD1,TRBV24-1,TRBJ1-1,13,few,TGTGCCACCAGCCGACAGGGAGGGACTGAAGCTTTCTTT,CATSRQGGTEAFF
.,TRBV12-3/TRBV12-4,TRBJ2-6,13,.,TGTGCCAGCGTCGACTCTGGGGCCAACGTCCTGACTTTC,CASVDSGANVLTF
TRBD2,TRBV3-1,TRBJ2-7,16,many,TGTGCCAGCAGCCAGGGACTAGCGGGAGGGAGGTACGAGCAGTACTTC,CASSQGLAGGRYEQYF
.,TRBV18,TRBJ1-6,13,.,TGTGCCAGCCGATCGGACAGAAATTCACCCCTCCACTTT,CASRSDRNSPLHF
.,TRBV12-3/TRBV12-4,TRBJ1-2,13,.,TGTGCCAGCAGTTTTGACAGCGGATATGGCTACACCTTC,CASSFDSGYGYTF
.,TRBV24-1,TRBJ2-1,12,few,TGTGCCACCAGTGATTTGCAATACGAGCAGTTCTTC,CATSDLQYEQFF
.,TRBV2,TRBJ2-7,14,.,TGTGCCAGCGACAACCGGAGCAGAGGGGACGAGCAGTACTTC,CASDNRSRGDEQYF
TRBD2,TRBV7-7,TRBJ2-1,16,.,TGTGCTAGCAGCTTAGCGGGCGCCAGATCCTACAATGAGCAGTTCTTC,CASSLAGARSYNEQFF
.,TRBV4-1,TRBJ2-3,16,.,TGCGCCAGCAGCCCGGCCGCGACACCCTTCTCAGATACGCAGTATTTT,CASSPAATPFSDTQYF
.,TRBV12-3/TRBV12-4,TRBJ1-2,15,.,TGTGCCAGCAGTTCCCCGGGGTGGTCTGGCTATGGCTACACCTTC,CASSSPGWSGYGYTF
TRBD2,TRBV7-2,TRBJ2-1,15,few,TGTGCCAGCAGCCAAGTAGCGGGAGGAGGAAATGAGCAGTTCTTC,CASSQVAGGGNEQFF
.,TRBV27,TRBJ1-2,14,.,TGTGCCAGCAGTTTAGGGGCCATCCCAAATGGCTACACCTTC,CASSLGAIPNGYTF
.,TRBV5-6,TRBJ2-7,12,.,TGTGCCAGCAGCTTGAGGCGGCGGGAGCAGTACTTC,CASSLRRREQYF
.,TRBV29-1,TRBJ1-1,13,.,TGCAGCGTTGAAGACAACCTTTCAGACAGGTCGTTCTTT,CSVEDNLSDRSFF
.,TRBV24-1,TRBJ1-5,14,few,TGTGCCACCAGTGATGTTTGGACCAAGGAGCCCCAGCATTTT,CATSDVWTKEPQHF
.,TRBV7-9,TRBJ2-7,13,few,TGTGCCAGCAGGCCCCTAGCCCTCCCGGAGCAGTACTTC,CASRPLALPEQYF
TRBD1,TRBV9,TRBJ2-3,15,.,TGTGCCAGCAGCGATGACAGGGGAGACACAGATACGCAGTATTTT,CASSDDRGDTDTQYF
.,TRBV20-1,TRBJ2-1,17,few,TGCAGTGCTAGAGAACGACGACTAGAATCAATAAGGAATGAGCAGTTCTTC,CSARERRLESIRNEQFF
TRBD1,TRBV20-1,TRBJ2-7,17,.,TGCAGTGCTAAGGCCCGGCCGGACAGGGAGATCCTGGGAGAGCAGTACTTC,CSAKARPDREILGEQYF
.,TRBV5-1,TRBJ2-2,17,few,TGCGCCAGCAGCTTGCAGTGGGGTAGTCTGAACACCGGGGAGCTGTTTTTT,CASSLQWGSLNTGELFF